Detailed here is one T cell receptor beta chain. This CDR3 comprises 16 residues. Per the germline V gene, CDR1 is MNHEY and CDR2 is SMNVEV (reference sequence). The J segment lost 5 bases and the V segment lost 4 bases, leaving 9 bases of the junction unmatched. The data were taken from a study of graft-versus-host responses after intestinal transplantation. Libraries were prepared by immunoSEQ multiplex PCR; TCRdb keeps only in-frame clonotypes and omits some of them. The data show over 15,000 clones, approximately 39% seen once. Responders (about 200,000, CFSE-labeled) met about 200,000 stimulators that were irradiated and violet-dye-labeled. CFSE-low proliferating responders, CD3+CD4+ and CD3+CD8+, were sorted post-reaction.

The chain uses TRBV27 and TRBJ2-5; 11 nucleotides align to TRBD2. The TCR sequence derives from a human patient who received an intestinal transplant. The sample was alloreactive CD8+ T cells from a mixed lymphocyte reaction culture, taken before intestinal transplant. As to subset: CFSE-low proliferating T cells sorted from approximately six-day pre-transplant mixed lymphocyte reaction (GvH or HvG direction). The DNA of the CDR3 is TGTGCCAGCAGTTCAGGACTAGCGGGCCTTGGGGAGACCCAGTACTTC. Its translation is CASSSGLAGLGETQYF.